The 5 T cell receptor beta chains listed next were all sequenced from one sample in a study of OX40 agonist ivuxolimab in advanced cancers. The data were produced by immunoSEQ multiplex PCR, yet TCRdb's version contains in-frame clones alone and is incomplete. The sample lists tens of thousands of clones, approximately 90% seen once, with approximately 20% in the top ten. The input for sequencing was CD4+ or CD8+ T cells sorted from blood, taken in a trial of the OX40 agonist ivuxolimab. These receptor sequences come from an adult with an advanced solid tumor such as melanoma, head and neck, liver or kidney cancer.

This clone was recorded only once. The chain couples TRBV6-5 to TRBJ1-2; D is uncertain. V lost 0 bases to trimming and J lost 1 base, with 9 bases between them. This CDR3 has 15 amino acids. Germline V gene data show CDR1 as MNHEY and CDR2 as SVGAGI. The CDR3 bases are TGTGCCAGCAGTTACTCGTCTACACTTAACTATGGCTACACCTTC. The encoded protein is CASSYSSTLNYGYTF.

J is TRBJ2-1 and V is TRBV11-2; unclear D gene. CDR1 is SGHAT, CDR2 FQNNGV, per germline. The V gene lost 2 bases and the J gene lost 0 bases, with 17 bases spanning the gap. The CDR3 is 18 amino acids. The CDR3 nucleotides are TGTGCCAGCAGCTTAAAATCAGTAGGACGTAGCTCCTACAATGAGCAGTTCTTC. This gives the protein CASSLKSVGRSSYNEQFF.

CDR3 residues: CAWSTRRRGLGQPQHF. CDR3 DNA: TGTGCCTGGAGTACCAGGCGGCGCGGTCTTGGTCAGCCCCAGCATTTT. This chain links TRBV30 with TRBJ1-5, with D uncertain. CDR1 is GTSNPN and CDR2 is SVGIG in the germline V gene (reference sequence). The CDR3 contains 16 residues. The V and J ends lost 2 bases and 6 bases respectively, with 20 bases between them. The full variable domain, completed using reference TRBV30 and TRBJ1-5, is SQTIHQWPATLVQPVGSPLSLECTVEGTSNPNLYWYRQAAGRGLQLLFYSVGIGQISSEVPQNLSASRPQDRQFILSSKKLLLSDSGFYLCAWSTRRRGLGQPQHFGDGTRLSIL.

J is TRBJ2-5 and V is TRBV28, with 7 bases aligning to TRBD1. J was trimmed by 5 bases and V by 6 bases; bases with no gene match: 9. The CDR3 runs 14 residues. Germline-derived CDR1 and CDR2 are MDHEN and SYDVKM. The CDR3 DNA reads as TGTGCCAGCAGCTCCCCGAGGGGGCGGGAGACCCAGTACTTC. Amino acid sequence: CASSSPRGRETQYF.

The rearrangement joins TRBV7-3 to TRBJ2-1, with 9 bases lining up with TRBD1. Germline V gene lookup returns CDR1 SGHTA and CDR2 FQGTGA. The CDR3 is made up of 18 amino acids. The trim removed 2 bases at V and 1 base at J, leaving 9 bases unmatched. The CDR3 coding sequence is TGTGCCAGCAGCTTATCTATGGGGGGGACAGGGTCCTACAATGAGCAGTTCTTC. It specifies CASSLSMGGTGSYNEQFF.